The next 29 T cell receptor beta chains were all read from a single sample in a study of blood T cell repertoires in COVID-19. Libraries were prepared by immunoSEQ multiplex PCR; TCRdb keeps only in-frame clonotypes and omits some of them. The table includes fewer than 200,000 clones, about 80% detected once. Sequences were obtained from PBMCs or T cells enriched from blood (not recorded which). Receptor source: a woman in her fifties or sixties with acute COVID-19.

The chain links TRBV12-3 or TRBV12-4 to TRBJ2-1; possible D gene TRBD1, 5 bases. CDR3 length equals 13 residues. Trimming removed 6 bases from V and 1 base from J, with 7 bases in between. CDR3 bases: TGTGCCAGCAGACAGGAATCCTACAATGAGCAGTTCTTC. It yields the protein CASRQESYNEQFF.

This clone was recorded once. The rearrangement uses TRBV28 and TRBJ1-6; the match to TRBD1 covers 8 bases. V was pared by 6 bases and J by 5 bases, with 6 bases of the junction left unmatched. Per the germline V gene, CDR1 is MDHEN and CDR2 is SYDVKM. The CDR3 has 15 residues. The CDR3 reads CASSLNRGNNSPLHF. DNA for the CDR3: TGTGCCAGCAGCCTGAACAGGGGGAATAATTCACCCCTCCACTTT. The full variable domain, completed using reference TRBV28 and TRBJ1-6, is DVKVTQSSRYLVKRTGEKVFLECVQDMDHENMFWYRQDPGLGLRLIYFSYDVKMKEKGDIPEGYSVSREKKERFSLILESASTNQTSMYLCASSLNRGNNSPLHFGNGTRLTVT.

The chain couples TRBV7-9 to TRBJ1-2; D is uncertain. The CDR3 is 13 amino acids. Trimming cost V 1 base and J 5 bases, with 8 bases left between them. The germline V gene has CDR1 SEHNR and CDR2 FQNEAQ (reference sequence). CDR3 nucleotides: TGTGCCAGCAGCTTAGGCAGGACTTATGGCTACACCTTC. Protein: CASSLGRTYGYTF.

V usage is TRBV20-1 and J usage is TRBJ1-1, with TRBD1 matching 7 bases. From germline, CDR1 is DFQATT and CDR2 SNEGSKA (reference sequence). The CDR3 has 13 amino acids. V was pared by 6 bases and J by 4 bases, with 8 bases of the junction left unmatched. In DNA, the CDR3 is TGCAGTGCAAGTCAGGGGGTGGGCACTGAAGCTTTCTTT. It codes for CSASQGVGTEAFF.

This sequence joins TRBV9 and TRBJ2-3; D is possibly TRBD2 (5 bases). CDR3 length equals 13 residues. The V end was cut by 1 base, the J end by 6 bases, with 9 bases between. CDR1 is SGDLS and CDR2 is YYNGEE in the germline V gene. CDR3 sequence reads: CASSVRLADTQYF. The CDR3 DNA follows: TGTGCCAGCAGCGTAAGGCTAGCTGATACGCAGTATTTT.

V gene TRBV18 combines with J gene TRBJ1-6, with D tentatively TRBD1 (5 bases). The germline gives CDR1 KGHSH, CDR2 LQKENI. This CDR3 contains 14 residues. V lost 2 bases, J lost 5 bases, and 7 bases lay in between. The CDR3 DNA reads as TGTGCCAGCTCACCAGAACAGGATAATTCACCCCTCCACTTT. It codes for CASSPEQDNSPLHF.

CDR3 DNA sequence: TGTGCCAGCAGACCCCATGGGACAAAGAACACTGAAGCTTTCTTT. Encoded protein: CASRPHGTKNTEAFF. The chain links TRBV21-1 to TRBJ1-1; TRBD1, the D gene given by the table, was not confirmed from the DNA. TRBV21-1 is a pseudogene segment. The CDR3 totals 15 residues.

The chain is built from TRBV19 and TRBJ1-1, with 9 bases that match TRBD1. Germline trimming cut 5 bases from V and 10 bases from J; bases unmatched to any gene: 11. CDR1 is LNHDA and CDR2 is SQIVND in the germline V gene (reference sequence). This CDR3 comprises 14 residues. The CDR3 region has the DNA TGTGCCAGTAGTGCTCCCGGGACAGGGCCGGGAGCTTTCTTT. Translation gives CASSAPGTGPGAFF.

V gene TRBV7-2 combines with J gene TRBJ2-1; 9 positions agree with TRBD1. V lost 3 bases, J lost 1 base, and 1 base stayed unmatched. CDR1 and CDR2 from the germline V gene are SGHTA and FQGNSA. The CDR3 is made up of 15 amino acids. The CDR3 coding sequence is TGTGCCAGCAGCTTGGGACAGGGTTCCTACAATGAGCAGTTCTTC. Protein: CASSLGQGSYNEQFF.

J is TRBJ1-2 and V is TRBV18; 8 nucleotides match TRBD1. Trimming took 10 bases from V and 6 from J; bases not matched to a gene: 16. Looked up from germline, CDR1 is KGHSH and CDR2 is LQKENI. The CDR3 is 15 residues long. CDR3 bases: TGTGCCACCACCCAAACTACCGGGACAGGAGATGGCTACACCTTC. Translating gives CATTQTTGTGDGYTF.

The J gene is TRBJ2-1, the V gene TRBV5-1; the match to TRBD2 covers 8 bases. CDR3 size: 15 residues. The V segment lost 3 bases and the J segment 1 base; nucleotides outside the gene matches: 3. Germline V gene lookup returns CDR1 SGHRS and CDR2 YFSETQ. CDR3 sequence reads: CASSSTSGSYNEQFF. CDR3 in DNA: TGCGCCAGCAGCTCCACTAGCGGATCCTACAATGAGCAGTTCTTC. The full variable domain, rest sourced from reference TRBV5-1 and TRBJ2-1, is KAGVTQTPRYLIKTRGQQVTLSCSPISGHRSVSWYQQTPGQGLQFLFEYFSETQRNKGNFPGRFSGRQFSNSRSEMNVSTLELGDSALYLCASSSTSGSYNEQFFGPGTRLTVL.

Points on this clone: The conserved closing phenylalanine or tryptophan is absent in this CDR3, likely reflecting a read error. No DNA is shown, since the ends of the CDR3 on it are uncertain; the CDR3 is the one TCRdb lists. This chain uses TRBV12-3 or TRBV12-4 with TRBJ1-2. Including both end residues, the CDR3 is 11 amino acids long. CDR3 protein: CASSQSPEVVL.

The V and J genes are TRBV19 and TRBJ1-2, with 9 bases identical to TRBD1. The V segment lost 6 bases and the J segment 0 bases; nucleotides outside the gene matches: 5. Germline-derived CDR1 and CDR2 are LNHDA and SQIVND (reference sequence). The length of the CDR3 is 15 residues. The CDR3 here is CASSRDREANYGYTF. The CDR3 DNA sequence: TGTGCCAGTAGCAGGGACAGGGAGGCTAACTATGGCTACACCTTC.

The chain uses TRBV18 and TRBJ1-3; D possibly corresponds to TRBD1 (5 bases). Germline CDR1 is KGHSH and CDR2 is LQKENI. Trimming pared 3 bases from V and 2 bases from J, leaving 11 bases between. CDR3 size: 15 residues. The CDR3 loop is CASSPRELTGNTIYF. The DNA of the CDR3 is TGTGCCAGCTCACCCAGGGAATTAACTGGAAACACCATATATTTT.

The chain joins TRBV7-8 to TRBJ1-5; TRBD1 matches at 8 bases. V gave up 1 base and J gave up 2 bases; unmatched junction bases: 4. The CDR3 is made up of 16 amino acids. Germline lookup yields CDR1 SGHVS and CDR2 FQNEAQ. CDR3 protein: CASSLDDRGRNQPQHF. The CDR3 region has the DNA TGTGCCAGCAGCTTAGACGACAGGGGCCGCAATCAGCCCCAGCATTTT. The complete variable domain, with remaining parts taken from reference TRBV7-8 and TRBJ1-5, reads GAGVSQSPRYKVAKRGQDVALRCDPISGHVSLFWYQQALGQGPEFLTYFQNEAQLDKSGLPSDRFFAERPEGSVSTLKIQRTQQEDSAVYLCASSLDDRGRNQPQHFGDGTRLSIL.

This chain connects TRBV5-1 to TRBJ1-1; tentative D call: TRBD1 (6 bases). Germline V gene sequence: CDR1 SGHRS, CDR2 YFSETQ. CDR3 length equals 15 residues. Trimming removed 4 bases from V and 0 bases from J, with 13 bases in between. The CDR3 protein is CASSLGQGMNTEAFF. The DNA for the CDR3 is TGCGCCAGCAGCCTGGGGCAGGGGATGAACACTGAAGCTTTCTTT.

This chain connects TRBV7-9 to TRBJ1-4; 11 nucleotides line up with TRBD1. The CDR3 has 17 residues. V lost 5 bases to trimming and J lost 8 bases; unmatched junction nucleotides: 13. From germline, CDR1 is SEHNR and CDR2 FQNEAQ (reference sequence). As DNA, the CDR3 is TGTGCCAGCAGCCTTTGGACAGGGGGCAAGAAGGCGGAAAAACTGTTTTTT. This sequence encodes CASSLWTGGKKAEKLFF.

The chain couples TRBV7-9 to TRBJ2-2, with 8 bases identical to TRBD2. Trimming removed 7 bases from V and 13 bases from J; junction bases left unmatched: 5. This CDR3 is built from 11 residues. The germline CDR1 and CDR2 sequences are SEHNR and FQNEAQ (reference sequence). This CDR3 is CASMAGGVLFF. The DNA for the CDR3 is TGTGCCAGCATGGCGGGAGGAGTGCTGTTTTTT.

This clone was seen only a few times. This CDR3 is CSVVGASYEQYF. The CDR3 bases are TGCAGCGTTGTTGGAGCTTCCTACGAGCAGTACTTC. The gene calls are TRBV29-1 and TRBJ2-7; D unresolved. Looked up from germline, CDR1 is SQVTM and CDR2 is ANQGSEA. The length of the CDR3 is 12 residues. The V end was cut by 4 bases, the J end by 1 base, with 8 bases between.

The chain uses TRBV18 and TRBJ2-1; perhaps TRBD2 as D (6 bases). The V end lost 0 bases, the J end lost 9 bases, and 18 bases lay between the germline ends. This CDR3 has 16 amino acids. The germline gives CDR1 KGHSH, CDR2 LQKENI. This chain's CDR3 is CASSPPSGVELREQFF. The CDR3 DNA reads TGTGCCAGCTCACCACCTAGCGGAGTGGAACTGCGTGAGCAGTTCTTC.

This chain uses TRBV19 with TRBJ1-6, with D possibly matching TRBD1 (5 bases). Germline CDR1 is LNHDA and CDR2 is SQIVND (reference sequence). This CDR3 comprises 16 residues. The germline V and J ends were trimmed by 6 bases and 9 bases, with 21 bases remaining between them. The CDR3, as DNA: TGTGCCAGTAGCCAAAGGAGGGCAGGGCGGGGTTCACCCCTCCACTTT. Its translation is CASSQRRAGRGSPLHF.

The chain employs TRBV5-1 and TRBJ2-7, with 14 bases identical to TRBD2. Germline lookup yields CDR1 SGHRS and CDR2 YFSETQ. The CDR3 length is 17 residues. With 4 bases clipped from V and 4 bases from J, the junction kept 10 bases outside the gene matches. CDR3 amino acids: CASSRASGTSGGYEQYF. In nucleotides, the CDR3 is TGCGCCAGCAGCCGCGCTTCCGGGACTAGCGGGGGTTACGAGCAGTACTTC.

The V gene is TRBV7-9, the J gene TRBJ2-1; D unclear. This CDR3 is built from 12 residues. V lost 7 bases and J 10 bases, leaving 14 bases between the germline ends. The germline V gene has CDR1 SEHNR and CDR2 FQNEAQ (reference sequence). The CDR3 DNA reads TGTGCCAGCACCCCCGGAGAATACGAGCAGTTCTTC. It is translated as CASTPGEYEQFF.

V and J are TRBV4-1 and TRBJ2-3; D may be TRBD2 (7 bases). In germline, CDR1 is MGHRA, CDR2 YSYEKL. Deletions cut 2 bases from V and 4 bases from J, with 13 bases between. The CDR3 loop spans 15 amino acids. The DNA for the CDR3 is TGCGCCAGCAGCCAACAGAGGGGGGGGCCAGATACGCAGTATTTT. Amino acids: CASSQQRGGPDTQYF.

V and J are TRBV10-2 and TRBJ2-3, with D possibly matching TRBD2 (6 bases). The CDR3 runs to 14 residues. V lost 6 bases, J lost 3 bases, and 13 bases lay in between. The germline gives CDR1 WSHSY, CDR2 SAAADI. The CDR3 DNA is TGCGCCAGCAGACAGACGGGAGTGACAGATACGCAGTATTTT. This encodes CASRQTGVTDTQYF.

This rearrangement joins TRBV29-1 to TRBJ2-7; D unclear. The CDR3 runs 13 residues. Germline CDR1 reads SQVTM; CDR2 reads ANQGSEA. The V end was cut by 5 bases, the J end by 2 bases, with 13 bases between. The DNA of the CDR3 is TGCAGCGTTCTTCTGCCCTACCCCTACGAGCAGTACTTC. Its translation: CSVLLPYPYEQYF.

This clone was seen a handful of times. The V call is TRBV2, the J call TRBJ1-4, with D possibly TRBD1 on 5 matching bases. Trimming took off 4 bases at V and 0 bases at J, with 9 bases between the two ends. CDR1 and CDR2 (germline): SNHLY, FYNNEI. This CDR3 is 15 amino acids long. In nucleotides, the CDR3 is TGTGCCAGCAGTGGACAGTCCGCAACTAATGAAAAACTGTTTTTT. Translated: CASSGQSATNEKLFF.

This CDR3 is CASSPQGRYEQFF. The CDR3 DNA sequence: TGTGCCAGCAGCCCACAGGGACGGTATGAGCAGTTCTTC. The chain is built from TRBV13 and TRBJ2-1; maybe TRBD1 (6 bases). Trimming pared 5 bases from V and 8 bases from J, leaving 13 bases between. Germline V gives CDR1 PRHDT, CDR2 FYEKMQ (reference sequence). The CDR3 consists of 13 residues.

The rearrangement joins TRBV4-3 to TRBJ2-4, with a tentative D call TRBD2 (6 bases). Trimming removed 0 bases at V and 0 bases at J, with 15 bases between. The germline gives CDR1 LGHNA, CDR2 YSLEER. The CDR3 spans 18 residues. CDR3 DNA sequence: TGCGCCAGCAGCCAAGAAGTAGGGACTTTCGTAGCCAAAAACATTCAGTACTTC. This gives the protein CASSQEVGTFVAKNIQYF.